This passage covers 5 T cell receptor beta chains from one sample sequenced in a study of blood T cell repertoires in COVID-19. The table came from immunoSEQ multiplex PCR; TCRdb's copy has only in-frame clones and leaves some out. Of about 200,000 clones in the sample, 80% to 85% were seen once. Material for sequencing was PBMCs or T cells enriched from blood (not recorded which). These receptors were obtained from a middle-aged man who had recovered from COVID-19.

The chain couples TRBV6-5 to TRBJ2-7, with TRBD1 as a possible D gene (5 bases). The CDR3 has 12 residues. Per the germline V gene, CDR1 is MNHEY and CDR2 is SVGAGI. Trimming pared 6 bases from V and 6 bases from J, leaving 12 bases between. CDR3 residues: CASSPRTTEQYF. In DNA form, the CDR3 reads TGTGCCAGCAGCCCAAGGACAACCGAGCAGTACTTC.

The chain employs TRBV18 and TRBJ2-4; 7 nucleotides line up with TRBD1. With V trimmed by 2 bases and J by 0 bases, 7 bases remained unmatched. CDR3 length: 17 residues. CDR1 is KGHSH and CDR2 is LQKENI in the germline V gene. The CDR3 coding sequence is TGTGCCAGCTCACCAATCGATAGGGGGCGAGCCAAAAACATTCAGTACTTC. This sequence encodes CASSPIDRGRAKNIQYF. The whole variable domain, filled in from reference TRBV18 and TRBJ2-4, reads NAGVMQNPRHLVRRRGQEARLRCSPMKGHSHVYWYRQLPEEGLKFMVYLQKENIIDESGMPKERFSAEFPKEGPSILRIQQVVRGDSAAYFCASSPIDRGRAKNIQYFGAGTRLSVL.

The V and J genes are TRBV5-6 and TRBJ2-7; 7 nucleotides align to TRBD1. The CDR3 totals 16 residues. Losses at the gene ends were 4 bases for V and 0 bases for J; bases not matched to a gene: 10. Germline V gene sequence: CDR1 SGHDT, CDR2 YYEEEE. The CDR3 bases are TGTGCCAGCAGCCTCTGGGGGACAGCGCGCTCCTACGAGCAGTACTTC. It specifies CASSLWGTARSYEQYF.

The gene calls are TRBV4-1 and TRBJ1-2; 8 bases fit TRBD1. The germline V gene has CDR1 MGHRA and CDR2 YSYEKL. CDR3 length equals 14 residues. V gave up 1 base and J gave up 8 bases; unmatched junction bases: 6. The CDR3 nucleotides read TGCGCCAGCAGCCAAGTGGCAGGGGGCAGGGGCTACACCTTC. This translates into CASSQVAGGRGYTF.

This clone came up a few times. J is TRBJ2-1 and V is TRBV29-1; D unclear. CDR1 is SQVTM, CDR2 ANQGSEA, per germline. The V end lost 0 bases, the J end lost 3 bases, and 9 bases lay between the germline ends. The length of the CDR3 is 14 residues. Here the CDR3 reads CSVEDLRGYNEQFF. The CDR3 coding sequence is TGCAGCGTTGAAGATCTACGAGGCTACAATGAGCAGTTCTTC.